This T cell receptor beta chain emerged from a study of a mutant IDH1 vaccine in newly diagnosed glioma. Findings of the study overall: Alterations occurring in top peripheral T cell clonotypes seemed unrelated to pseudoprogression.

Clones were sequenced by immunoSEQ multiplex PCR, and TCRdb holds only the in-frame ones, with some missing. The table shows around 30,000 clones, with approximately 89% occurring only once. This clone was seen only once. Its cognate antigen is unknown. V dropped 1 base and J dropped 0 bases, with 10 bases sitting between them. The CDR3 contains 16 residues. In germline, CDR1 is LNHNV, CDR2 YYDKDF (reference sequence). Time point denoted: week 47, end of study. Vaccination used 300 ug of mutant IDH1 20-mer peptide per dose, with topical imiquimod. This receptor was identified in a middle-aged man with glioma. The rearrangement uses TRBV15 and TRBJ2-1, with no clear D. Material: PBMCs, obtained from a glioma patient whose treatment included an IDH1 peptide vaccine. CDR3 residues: CATSRVASISYNEQFF. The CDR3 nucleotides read TGTGCCACCAGCAGAGTTGCTAGTATCTCCTACAATGAGCAGTTCTTC.